This T cell receptor (beta chain) stems from a study of blood T cell repertoires in COVID-19. The wider study: Sources were T cells, B-cell-depleted T cells, or PBMCs; the material itself was cDNA or gDNA.

The CDR3 contains 13 residues. The V and J ends lost 10 bases and 4 bases, in that order; junction bases with no gene match: 7. Germline CDR1 SEHNR, CDR2 FQNEAQ (reference sequence). Participant-given clinical history determined each cohort assignment. Symptom resolution, clearance, or two negative PCRs marked donors in Cohort 3 as recovered. Assay: immunoSEQ multiplex PCR; the TCRdb copy retains only in-frame clones and omits some. The sample lists hundreds of thousands of clones, 90% seen once, with around 2.5% in the top ten. V gene TRBV7-9 combines with J gene TRBJ1-1; 9 nucleotides agree with TRBD1. Sequencing input: PBMCs or T cells enriched from blood (not recorded which). This TCR was recovered from a man aged 55-75 years who had recovered from COVID-19. This CDR3 is CATKTGGVTEAFF. Here the CDR3 DNA reads TGTGCCACAAAAACAGGGGGCGTCACTGAAGCTTTCTTT.